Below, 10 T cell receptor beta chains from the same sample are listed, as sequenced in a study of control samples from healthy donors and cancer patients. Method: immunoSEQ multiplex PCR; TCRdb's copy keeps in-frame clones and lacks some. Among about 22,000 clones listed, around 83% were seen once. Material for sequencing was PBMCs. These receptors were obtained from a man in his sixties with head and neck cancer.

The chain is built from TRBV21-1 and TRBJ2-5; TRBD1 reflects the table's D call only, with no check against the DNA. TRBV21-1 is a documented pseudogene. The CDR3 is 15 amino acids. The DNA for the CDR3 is TGTGCCAGCAGCAGCTTAACCAGGGGGCAAGAGACCCAGTACTTC. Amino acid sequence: CASSSLTRGQETQYF.

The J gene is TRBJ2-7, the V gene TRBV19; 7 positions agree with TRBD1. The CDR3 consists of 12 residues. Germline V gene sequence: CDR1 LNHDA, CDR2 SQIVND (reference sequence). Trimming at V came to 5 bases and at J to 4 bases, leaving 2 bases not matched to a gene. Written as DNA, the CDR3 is TGTGCCAGTAGTGGGACAGAATACGAGCAGTACTTC. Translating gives CASSGTEYEQYF.

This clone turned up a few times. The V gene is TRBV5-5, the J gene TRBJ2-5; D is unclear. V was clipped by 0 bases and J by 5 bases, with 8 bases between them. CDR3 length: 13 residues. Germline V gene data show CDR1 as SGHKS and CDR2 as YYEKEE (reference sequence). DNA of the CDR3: TGTGCCAGCAGCTTGGGACCACGGGAGACCCAGTACTTC. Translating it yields CASSLGPRETQYF.

The CDR3 protein is CASSQVSSGDYEQYF. The CDR3 region has the DNA TGCGCCAGCAGCCAAGTGTCTAGCGGGGACTACGAGCAGTACTTC. V usage is TRBV4-3 and J usage is TRBJ2-7; 9 nucleotides align to TRBD2. The V and J ends lost 1 base and 3 bases, in that order; junction bases with no gene match: 4. The V gene's germline CDR1 is LGHNA and CDR2 YSLEER. This CDR3 is built from 15 residues.

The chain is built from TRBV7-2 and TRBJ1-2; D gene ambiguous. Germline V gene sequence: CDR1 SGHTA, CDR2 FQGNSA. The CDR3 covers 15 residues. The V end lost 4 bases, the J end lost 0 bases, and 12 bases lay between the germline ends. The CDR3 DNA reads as TGTGCCAGCAGCTCAGGACCCAGAGCTAACTATGGCTACACCTTC. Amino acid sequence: CASSSGPRANYGYTF.

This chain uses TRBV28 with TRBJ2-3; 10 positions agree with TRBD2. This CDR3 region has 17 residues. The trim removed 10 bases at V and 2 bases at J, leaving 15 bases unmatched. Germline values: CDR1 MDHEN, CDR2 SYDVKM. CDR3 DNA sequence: TGTGCCACCGTTGGGGCAGAGAGCGGGAGGGCCACAGATACGCAGTATTTT. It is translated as CATVGAESGRATDTQYF.

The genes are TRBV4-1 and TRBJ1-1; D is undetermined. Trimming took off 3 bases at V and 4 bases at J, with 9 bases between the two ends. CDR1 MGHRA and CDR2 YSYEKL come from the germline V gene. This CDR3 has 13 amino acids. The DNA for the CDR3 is TGCGCCAGCAGCCATGCGGACGGCACTGAAGCTTTCTTT. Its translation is CASSHADGTEAFF.

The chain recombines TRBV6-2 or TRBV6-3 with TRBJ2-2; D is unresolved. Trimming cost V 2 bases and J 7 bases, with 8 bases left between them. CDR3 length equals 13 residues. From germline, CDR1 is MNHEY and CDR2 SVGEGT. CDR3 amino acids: CASSYVRNGELFF. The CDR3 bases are TGTGCCAGCAGTTACGTTCGGAACGGGGAGCTGTTTTTT.

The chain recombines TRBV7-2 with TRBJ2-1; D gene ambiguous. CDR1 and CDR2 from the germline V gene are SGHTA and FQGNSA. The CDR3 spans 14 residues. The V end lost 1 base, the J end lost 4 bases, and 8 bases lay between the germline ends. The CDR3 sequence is CASSLVQQYNEQFF. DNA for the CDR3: TGTGCCAGCAGCTTAGTTCAACAGTACAATGAGCAGTTCTTC.

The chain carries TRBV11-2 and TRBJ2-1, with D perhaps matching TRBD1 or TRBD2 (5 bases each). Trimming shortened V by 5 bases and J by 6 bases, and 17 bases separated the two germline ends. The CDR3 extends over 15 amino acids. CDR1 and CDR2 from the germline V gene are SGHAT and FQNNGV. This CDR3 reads CASSGSGARFNEQFF. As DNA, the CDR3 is TGTGCCAGCAGCGGTTCCGGGGCCAGATTCAATGAGCAGTTCTTC.